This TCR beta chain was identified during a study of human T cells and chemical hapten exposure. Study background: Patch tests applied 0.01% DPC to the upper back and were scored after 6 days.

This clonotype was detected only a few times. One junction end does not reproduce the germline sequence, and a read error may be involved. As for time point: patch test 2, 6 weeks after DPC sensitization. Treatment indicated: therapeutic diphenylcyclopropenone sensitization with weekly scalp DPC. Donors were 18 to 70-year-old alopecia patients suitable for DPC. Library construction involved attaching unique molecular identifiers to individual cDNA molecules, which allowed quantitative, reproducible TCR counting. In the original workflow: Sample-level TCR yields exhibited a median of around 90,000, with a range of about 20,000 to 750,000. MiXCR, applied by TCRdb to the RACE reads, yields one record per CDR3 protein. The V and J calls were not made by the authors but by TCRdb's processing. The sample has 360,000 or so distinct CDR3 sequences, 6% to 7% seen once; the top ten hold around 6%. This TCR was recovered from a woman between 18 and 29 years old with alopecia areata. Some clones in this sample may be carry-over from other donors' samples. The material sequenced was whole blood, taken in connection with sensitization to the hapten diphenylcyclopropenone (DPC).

CDR3 coding DNA: TGTGCCAGCAGCTTAGCGAACATCCTCGTCTTT. Protein product: CASSLANILVF. V gene TRBV7-9 combines with J gene TRBJ1-5; D gene ambiguous. Per the germline V gene, CDR1 is SEHNR and CDR2 is FQNEAQ (reference sequence). The CDR3 is 11 residues long. The full variable domain, in which reference TRBV7-9 and TRBJ1-5 provide the parts outside the CDR3, is DTGVSQNPRHKITKRGQNVTFRCDPISEHNRLYWYRQTLGQGPEFLTYFQNEAQLEKSRLLSDRFSAERPKGSFSTLEIQRTEQGDSAMYLCASSLANILVFGDGTRLSIL.